This T cell receptor beta chain was captured by sequencing in a study of T cells in Graves' hyperthyroidism and ophthalmopathy. In regard to this clonotype: Its cognate antigen is unknown.

The germline V and J ends were trimmed by 1 base and 0 bases, with 13 bases remaining between them. The CDR3 sequence is 18 residues long. Germline loops: CDR1 MGHRA, CDR2 YSYEKL. The source material, RNA transcripts, was used to amplify TCR beta CDR3 regions. TCR CDR3 regions were first amplified by RT-PCR with HTBI primers. MiXCR, applied by TCRdb to the multiplex PCR reads, yields one record per CDR3 protein. The repertoire holds about 360,000 distinct CDR3 sequences, less than 15% seen once, with 9.2% in the top ten. Study-level points and caveats: In blood, most of the thyroid clonotypes expanded above 0.001 were also present.

This chain uses TRBV4-1 with TRBJ2-6; a possible D gene is TRBD1 (6 bases). This receptor was taken from a woman aged 18-30 years with Graves' hyperthyroidism. Sequenced material: blood. The CDR3 protein is CASSQGEQGRSGANVLTF. CDR3 coding DNA: TGCGCCAGCAGCCAAGGGGAACAGGGCCGCTCTGGGGCCAACGTCCTGACTTTC.